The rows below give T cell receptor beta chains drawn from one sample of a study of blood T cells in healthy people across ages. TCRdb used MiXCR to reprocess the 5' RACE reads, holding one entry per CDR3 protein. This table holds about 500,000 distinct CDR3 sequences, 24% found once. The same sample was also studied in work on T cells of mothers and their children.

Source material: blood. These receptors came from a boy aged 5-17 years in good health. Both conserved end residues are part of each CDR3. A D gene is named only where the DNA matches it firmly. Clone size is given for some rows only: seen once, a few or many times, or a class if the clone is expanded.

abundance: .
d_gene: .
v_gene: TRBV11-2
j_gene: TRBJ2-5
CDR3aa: CASSLGRGATVQETQYF
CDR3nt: TGTGCCAGCAGCTTGGGGCGCGGGGCCACGGTGCAAGAGACCCAGTACTTC

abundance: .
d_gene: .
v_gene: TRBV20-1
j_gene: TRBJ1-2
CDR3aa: CSARDEDTGTKANYGYTF
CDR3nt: TGCAGTGCTAGAGATGAAGATACAGGGACGAAAGCTAACTATGGCTACACCTTC

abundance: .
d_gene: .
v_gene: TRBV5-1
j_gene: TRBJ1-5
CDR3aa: CASSLGTYGNQPQHF
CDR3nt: TGCGCCAGCAGCCTGGGGACATACGGCAATCAGCCCCAGCATTTT

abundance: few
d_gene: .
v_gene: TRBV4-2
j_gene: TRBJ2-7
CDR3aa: CASSQGPTYEQYF
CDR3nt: TGTGCCAGCAGCCAAGGCCCCACCTACGAGCAGTACTTC

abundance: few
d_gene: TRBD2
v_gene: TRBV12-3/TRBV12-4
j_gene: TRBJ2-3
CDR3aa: CASSSSGGATTQYF
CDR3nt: TGTGCCAGCAGTTCTAGCGGGGGGGCCACTACGCAGTATTTT

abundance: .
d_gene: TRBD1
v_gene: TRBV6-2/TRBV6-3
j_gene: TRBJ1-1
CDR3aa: CASSRLQGAAVPEAFF
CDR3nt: TGTGCCAGCAGTAGACTTCAGGGGGCCGCTGTGCCTGAAGCTTTCTTT

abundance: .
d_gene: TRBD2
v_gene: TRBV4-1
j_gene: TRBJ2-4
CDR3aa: CASSQDPPGLAGDKNIQYF
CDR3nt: TGCGCCAGCAGCCAAGACCCACCTGGACTAGCGGGGGACAAAAACATTCAGTACTTC

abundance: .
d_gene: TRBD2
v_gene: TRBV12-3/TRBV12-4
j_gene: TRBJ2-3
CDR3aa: CASRLTSGTTDTQYF
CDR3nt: TGTGCCAGCAGACTGACTAGCGGGACCACAGATACGCAGTATTTT

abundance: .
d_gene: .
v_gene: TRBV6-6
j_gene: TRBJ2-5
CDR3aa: CASAMAAQETQCF
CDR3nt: TGTGCCAGCGCTATGGCAGCTCAAGAGACCCAGTGCTTC

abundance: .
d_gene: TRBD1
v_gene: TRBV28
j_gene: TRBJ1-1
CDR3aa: CASRRYRGGEAFF
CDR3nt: TGTGCCAGCAGAAGATACAGGGGAGGGGAAGCTTTCTTT

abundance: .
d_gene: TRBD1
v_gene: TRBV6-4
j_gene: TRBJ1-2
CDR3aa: CASTDRGYGYTF
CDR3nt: TGTGCCAGCACGGACAGGGGCTATGGCTACACCTTC

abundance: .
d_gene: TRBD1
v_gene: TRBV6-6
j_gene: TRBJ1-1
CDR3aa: CASSLDRGQAAFF
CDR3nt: TGTGCCAGCAGTCTCGACAGGGGGCAGGCGGCTTTCTTT

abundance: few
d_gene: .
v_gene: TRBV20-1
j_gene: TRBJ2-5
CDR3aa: CSARIRGATETQYF
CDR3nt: TGCAGTGCTAGAATAAGGGGGGCCACGGAGACCCAGTACTTC

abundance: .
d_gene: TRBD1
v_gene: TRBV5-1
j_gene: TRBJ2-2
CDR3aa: CASSLTGVAGELFF
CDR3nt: TGCGCCAGCAGCTTAACAGGGGTTGCCGGGGAGCTGTTTTTT

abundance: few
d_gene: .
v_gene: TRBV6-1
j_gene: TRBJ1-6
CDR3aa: CASSESGRGSYNSPLHF
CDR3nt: TGTGCCAGCAGTGAGTCAGGGCGGGGCTCCTATAATTCACCCCTCCACTTT

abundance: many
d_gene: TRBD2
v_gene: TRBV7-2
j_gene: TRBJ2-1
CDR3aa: CASSPPGGSYNEQFF
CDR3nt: TGTGCCAGCAGCCCCCCGGGGGGCTCCTACAATGAGCAGTTCTTC

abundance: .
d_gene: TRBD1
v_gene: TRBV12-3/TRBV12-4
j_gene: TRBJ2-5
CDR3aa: CASSPRRGTEETQYF
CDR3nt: TGTGCCAGCAGTCCCCGGCGTGGGACAGAAGAGACCCAGTACTTC

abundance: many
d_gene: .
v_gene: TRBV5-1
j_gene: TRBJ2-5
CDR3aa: CASSLVDGVAETQYF
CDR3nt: TGCGCCAGCAGCTTGGTGGACGGCGTGGCAGAGACCCAGTACTTC

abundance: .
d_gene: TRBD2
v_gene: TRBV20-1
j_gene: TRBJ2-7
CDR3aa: CSARGRGGPSYEQYF
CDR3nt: TGCAGTGCGAGAGGTCGGGGGGGGCCCTCCTACGAGCAGTACTTC

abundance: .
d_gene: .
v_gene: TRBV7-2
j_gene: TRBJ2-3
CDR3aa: CASSSRGTSGPSGGTQYF
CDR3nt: TGTGCCAGCAGCTCTAGGGGGACCAGCGGGCCCTCCGGGGGTACGCAGTATTTT

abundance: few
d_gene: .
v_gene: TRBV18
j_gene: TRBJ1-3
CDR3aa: CATEGQRGLSGNTIYF
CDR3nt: TGTGCCACCGAAGGACAGCGAGGACTCTCTGGAAACACCATATATTTT

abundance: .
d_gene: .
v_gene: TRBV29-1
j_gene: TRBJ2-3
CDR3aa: CSVEGGPVRTDTQYF
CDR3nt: TGCAGCGTTGAGGGTGGACCTGTCCGCACAGATACGCAGTATTTT

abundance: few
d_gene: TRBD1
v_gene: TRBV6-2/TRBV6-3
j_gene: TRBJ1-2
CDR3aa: CASRPDRDGYGYTF
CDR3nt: TGTGCCAGCAGACCGGACAGGGATGGCTATGGCTACACCTTC

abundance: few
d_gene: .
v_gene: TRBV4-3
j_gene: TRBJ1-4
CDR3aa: CASSQGFGRASEKLFF
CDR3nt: TGCGCCAGCAGCCAGGGCTTTGGACGGGCGAGTGAAAAACTGTTTTTT

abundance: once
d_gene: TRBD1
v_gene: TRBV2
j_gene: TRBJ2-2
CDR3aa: CASSDDRGRVTGELFF
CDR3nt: TGTGCCAGCAGCGACGACAGGGGGCGAGTCACCGGGGAGCTGTTTTTT

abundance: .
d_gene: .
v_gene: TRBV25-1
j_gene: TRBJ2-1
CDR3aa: CASSYTASYNEQFF
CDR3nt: TGTGCCAGCAGTTATACAGCCTCCTACAATGAGCAGTTCTTC

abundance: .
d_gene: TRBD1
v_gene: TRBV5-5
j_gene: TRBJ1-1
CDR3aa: CASTLLQGVNTEAFF
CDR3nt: TGTGCCAGCACCCTTCTACAGGGGGTGAACACTGAAGCTTTCTTT

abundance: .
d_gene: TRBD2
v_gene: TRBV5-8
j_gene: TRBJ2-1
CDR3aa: CASSLFLKLAGHNEQFF
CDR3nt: TGTGCCAGCAGCTTGTTTTTGAAACTAGCGGGTCACAATGAGCAGTTCTTC

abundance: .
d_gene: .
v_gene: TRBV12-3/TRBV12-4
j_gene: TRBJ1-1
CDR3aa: CASSEAGNEAFF
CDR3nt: TGTGCCAGCAGTGAAGCGGGCAATGAAGCTTTCTTT

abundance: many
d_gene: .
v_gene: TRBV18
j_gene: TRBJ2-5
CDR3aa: CASSPEAEETQYF
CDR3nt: TGTGCCAGCTCACCAGAGGCAGAAGAGACCCAGTACTTC

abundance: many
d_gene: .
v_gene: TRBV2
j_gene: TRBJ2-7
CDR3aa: CASSVGYEQYF
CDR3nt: TGTGCCAGCAGTGTGGGCTACGAGCAGTACTTC

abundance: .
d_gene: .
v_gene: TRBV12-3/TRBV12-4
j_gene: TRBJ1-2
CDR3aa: CASSFRTSYGYTF
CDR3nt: TGTGCCAGCAGTTTTCGGACATCCTATGGCTACACCTTC

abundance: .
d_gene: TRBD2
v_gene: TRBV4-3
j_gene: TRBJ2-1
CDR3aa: CASSQVGIRLAGIVTYNGQFF
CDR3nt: TGCGCCAGCAGCCAAGTCGGAATCAGACTAGCGGGAATCGTCACCTACAATGGGCAGTTCTTC

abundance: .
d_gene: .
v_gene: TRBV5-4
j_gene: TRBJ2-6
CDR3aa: CASSSGLPFSGANVLTF
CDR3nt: TGTGCCAGCAGCTCGGGCCTCCCGTTCTCTGGGGCCAACGTCCTGACTTTC

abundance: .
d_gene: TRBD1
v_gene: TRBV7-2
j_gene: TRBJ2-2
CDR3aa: CASSLDRVDGELFF
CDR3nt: TGTGCCAGCAGCCTGGACAGGGTGGACGGGGAGCTGTTTTTT

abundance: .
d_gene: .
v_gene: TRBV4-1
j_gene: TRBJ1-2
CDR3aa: CASSPQGSNYGYTF
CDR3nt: TGCGCCAGCAGCCCGCAGGGTTCCAACTATGGCTACACCTTC

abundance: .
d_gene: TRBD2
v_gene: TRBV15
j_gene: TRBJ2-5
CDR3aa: CATSSRLAQETQYF
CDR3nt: TGTGCCACCAGCAGCCGACTAGCTCAAGAGACCCAGTACTTC

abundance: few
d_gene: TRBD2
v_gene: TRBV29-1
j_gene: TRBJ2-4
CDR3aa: CSVWSSGSRAKNIQYF
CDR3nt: TGCAGCGTTTGGTCTAGCGGGAGTCGAGCCAAAAACATTCAGTACTTC

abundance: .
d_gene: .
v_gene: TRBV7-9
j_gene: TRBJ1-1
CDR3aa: CASSLPEEGGEAFF
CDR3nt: TGTGCCAGCAGCCTACCCGAGGAGGGCGGTGAAGCTTTCTTT

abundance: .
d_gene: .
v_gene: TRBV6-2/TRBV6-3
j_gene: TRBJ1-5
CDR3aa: CASSYGSDPQPQHF
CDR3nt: TGTGCCAGCAGTTACGGCTCGGATCCTCAGCCCCAGCATTTT

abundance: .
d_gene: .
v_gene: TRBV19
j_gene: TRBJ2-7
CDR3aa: CASSMSPGDEQYF
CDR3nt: TGTGCCAGTAGTATGTCGCCAGGGGACGAGCAGTACTTC

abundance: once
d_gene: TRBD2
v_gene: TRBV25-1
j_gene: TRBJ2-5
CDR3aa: CASSVAGGALETQYF
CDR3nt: TGTGCCAGCAGTGTGGCGGGGGGCGCCTTAGAGACCCAGTACTTC

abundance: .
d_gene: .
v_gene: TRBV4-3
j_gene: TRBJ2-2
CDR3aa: CASSQTPGRRGGGELFF
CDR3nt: TGCGCCAGCAGCCAAACTCCGGGACGCCGAGGTGGCGGGGAGCTGTTTTTT

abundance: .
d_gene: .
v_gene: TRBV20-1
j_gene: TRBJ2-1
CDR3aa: CSARDPHPLSHEQFF
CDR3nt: TGCAGTGCTAGAGATCCCCATCCCCTGAGTCATGAGCAGTTCTTC

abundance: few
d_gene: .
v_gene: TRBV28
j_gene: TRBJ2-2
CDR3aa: CASRAGTANTGELFF
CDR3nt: TGTGCCAGCAGGGCCGGGACTGCGAACACCGGGGAGCTGTTTTTT

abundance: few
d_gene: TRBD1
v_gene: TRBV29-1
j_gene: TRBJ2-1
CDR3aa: CSVVGGTGGTYNEQFF
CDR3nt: TGCAGCGTTGTGGGGGGGACAGGGGGAACCTACAATGAGCAGTTCTTC

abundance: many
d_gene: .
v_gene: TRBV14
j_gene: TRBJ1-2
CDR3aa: CASSPGPNYGYTF
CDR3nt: TGTGCCAGCAGCCCAGGGCCGAACTATGGCTACACCTTC

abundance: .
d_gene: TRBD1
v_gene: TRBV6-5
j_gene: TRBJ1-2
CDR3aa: CASRKTGAQIGYTF
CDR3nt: TGTGCCAGCAGGAAGACAGGGGCCCAGATAGGCTACACCTTC

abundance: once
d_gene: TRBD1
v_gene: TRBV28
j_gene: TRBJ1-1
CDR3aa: CASGAGTAYNTGAFF
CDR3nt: TGTGCCAGCGGGGCCGGGACAGCGTATAACACTGGAGCTTTCTTT

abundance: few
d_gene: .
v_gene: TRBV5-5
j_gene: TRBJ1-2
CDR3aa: CASSSTGQGYTF
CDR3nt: TGTGCCAGCAGCTCGACAGGTCAGGGCTACACCTTC

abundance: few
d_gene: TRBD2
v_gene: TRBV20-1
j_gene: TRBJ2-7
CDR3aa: CSANPLAGGTSYEQYF
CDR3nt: TGCAGTGCTAATCCCCTAGCGGGGGGCACATCCTACGAGCAGTACTTC

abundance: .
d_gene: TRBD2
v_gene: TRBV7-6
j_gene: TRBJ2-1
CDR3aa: CASSAGTRFNEQFF
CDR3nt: TGTGCCAGCAGCGCCGGGACTAGGTTCAATGAGCAGTTCTTC

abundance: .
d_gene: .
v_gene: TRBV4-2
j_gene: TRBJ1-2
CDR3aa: CASSQVRGDRGYTF
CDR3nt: TGTGCCAGCAGCCAAGTAAGAGGGGATCGTGGCTACACCTTC